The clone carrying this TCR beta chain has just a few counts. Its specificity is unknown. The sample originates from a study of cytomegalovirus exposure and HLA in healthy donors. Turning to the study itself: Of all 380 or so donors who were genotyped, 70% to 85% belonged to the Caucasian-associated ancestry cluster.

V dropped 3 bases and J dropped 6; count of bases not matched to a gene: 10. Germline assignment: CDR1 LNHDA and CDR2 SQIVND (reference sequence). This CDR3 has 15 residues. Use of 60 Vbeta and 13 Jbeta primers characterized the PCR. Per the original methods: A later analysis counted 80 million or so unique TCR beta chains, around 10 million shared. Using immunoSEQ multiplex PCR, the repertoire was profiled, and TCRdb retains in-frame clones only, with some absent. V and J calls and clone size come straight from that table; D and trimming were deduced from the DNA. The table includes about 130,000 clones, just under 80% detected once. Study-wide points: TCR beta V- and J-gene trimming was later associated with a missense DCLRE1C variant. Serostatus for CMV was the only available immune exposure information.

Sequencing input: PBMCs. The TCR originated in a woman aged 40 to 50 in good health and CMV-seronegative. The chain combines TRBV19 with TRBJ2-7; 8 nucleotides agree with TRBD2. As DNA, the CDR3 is TGTGCCAGTAGTATGACCTTAGCGGGACCGACCGAGCAGTACTTC. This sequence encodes CASSMTLAGPTEQYF.